The following is a T cell receptor (beta chain) sequence with its context. The sample belongs to a study of cytomegalovirus exposure and HLA in healthy donors. The repertoire was sequenced with immunoSEQ multiplex PCR; TCRdb's copy has only in-frame clones and lacks some. The table shows about 330,000 clones, with approximately 90% occurring only once. J lost 1 base, V lost 3 bases, and 5 bases had no gene match. Germline loops: CDR1 MGHDK, CDR2 SYGVNS. The CDR3 spans 15 residues. The J gene is TRBJ2-5, the V gene TRBV25-1; 7 bases fit TRBD1. The receptor was isolated from a woman aged 25-40 years in good health and CMV-seropositive. The sequenced sample was PBMCs. The CDR3 spells CASSEPGQVQETQYF. CDR3 DNA sequence: TGTGCCAGCAGTGAGCCCGGACAGGTCCAAGAGACCCAGTACTTC.